Included here is one T cell receptor (beta chain) sequence, with context. Sequenced by immunoSEQ multiplex PCR; TCRdb stores in-frame clones only, minus some. The data show roughly 200,000 clones, roughly 88% seen once. The data derive from a study of blood T cell repertoires in COVID-19. Germline CDR1 SGHTA, CDR2 FQGTGA. J was trimmed by 6 bases and V by 5 bases; bases with no gene match: 3. The length of the CDR3 is 13 residues. The chain combines TRBV7-3 with TRBJ2-7; 11 positions match TRBD2. The sequencing sample was made of peripheral blood. This sequence originates from a human donor with active or convalescent COVID-19. The donor label of this sample is uncertain. CDR3 nucleotides: TGTGCCAGCAGCCCGGGACTAGCGGCCGAGCAGTACTTC. Translated: CASSPGLAAEQYF.